In this sample, the clone carrying this T cell receptor (beta chain) turned up a few times. The V gene's germline CDR1 is SEHNR and CDR2 FQNEAQ (reference sequence). V gave up 1 base and J gave up 8 bases; unmatched junction bases: 9. The CDR3 contains 15 residues. Original processing notes: From reference gene primer amplification, estimates of nucleated cell counts were derived. Clones were read by immunoSEQ multiplex PCR, and TCRdb kept only the in-frame ones, dropping some. The V and J calls and clone size come from that table; D and trimming were worked out from the DNA. The data contain tens of thousands of clones, approximately 85% of them singletons. This sample was included in a study of blood T cell repertoires in COVID-19. Across the study: PBMCs, B-cell-depleted T cells, or T cells were the source of the cDNA or gDNA that made up the material.

The sequenced sample consisted of peripheral blood. The chain links TRBV7-9 to TRBJ1-2; 8 bases are a match to TRBD1. The clonotype comes from a human donor in a cohort sampled during active COVID-19. The CDR3 nucleotides are TGTGCCAGCAGCTTAGAAGGGGGACAGGTCGGCGGCTACACCTTC. Translation gives CASSLEGGQVGGYTF.